Reported below is one T cell receptor (beta chain). Its specificity is not known. These data belong to a study of cytomegalovirus exposure and HLA in healthy donors. Looking at the study overall: Genotyping showed around 81% of 398 donors falling in the Caucasian-associated ancestry cluster.

Study-wide findings and caveats: Indistinguishable V segments, including TRBV6-2 and TRBV6-3, were excluded.

The CDR3 is made up of 16 amino acids. With 1 base clipped from V and 4 bases from J, the junction kept 7 bases outside the gene matches. Germline loops: CDR1 LNHDA, CDR2 SQIVND (reference sequence). The PCR ran on 60 Vbeta and 13 Jbeta primers. Libraries were prepared by immunoSEQ multiplex PCR; TCRdb keeps only in-frame clonotypes and omits some of them. The data show about 74,000 clones, and the top ten clones hold 6.5% to 9%. The rearrangement links TRBV19 to TRBJ2-5, with 9 bases matching TRBD2. The clonotype originates from a female donor in good health and CMV-seropositive. What was sequenced was PBMCs. The CDR3 DNA sequence: TGTGCCAGTAGTATAGGTGGGGGTAGCGGGAGAGAGACCCAGTACTTC. Its translation is CASSIGGGSGRETQYF. Based on the CDR3 plus reference TRBV19 and TRBJ2-5, the full variable domain is DGGITQSPKYLFRKEGQNVTLSCEQNLNHDAMYWYRQDPGQGLRLIYYSQIVNDFQKGDIAEGYSVSREKKESFPLTVTSAQKNPTAFYLCASSIGGGSGRETQYFGPGTRLLVL.